Presented here are 9 T cell receptor beta chains from one specimen sequenced in a study of blood T cell repertoires in COVID-19. The repertoire was sequenced with immunoSEQ multiplex PCR; TCRdb's copy has only in-frame clones and lacks some. This sample has about 180,000 clones; about four fifths occur once, and the top ten carry about 10%. Material: peripheral blood. Every receptor here comes from a woman of 80 years or more with active or convalescent COVID-19.

The CDR3 is CASSDSIGGLEPQHF. The CDR3, as DNA: TGTGCCAGCAGTGATAGTATCGGGGGACTGGAGCCCCAGCATTTT. This sequence joins TRBV6-1 and TRBJ1-5, with D tentatively TRBD1 (5 bases). CDR1 and CDR2 from the germline V gene are MNHNS and SASEGT. Trimming left V 3 bases short and J 8 bases short, with 17 bases between. This CDR3 has 15 residues.

This chain connects TRBV15 to TRBJ1-6; 7 bases agree with TRBD1. Germline values: CDR1 LNHNV, CDR2 YYDKDF (reference sequence). V gave up 4 bases and J gave up 9 bases; unmatched junction bases: 6. CDR3 size: 14 residues. This chain's CDR3 is CATSTGTVGSPLHF. CDR3 coding DNA: TGTGCCACCAGCACCGGGACAGTCGGTTCACCCCTCCACTTT.

V gene TRBV2 combines with J gene TRBJ1-1; 12 nucleotides line up with TRBD1. This CDR3 is 14 amino acids long. The germline V gene has CDR1 SNHLY and CDR2 FYNNEI. V was pared by 6 bases and J by 10 bases, with 9 bases of the junction left unmatched. As DNA, the CDR3 is TGTGCCAGCAGCCGGGACAGGGGGCGCGGGCTAGCTTTCTTT. Its translation: CASSRDRGRGLAFF.

The chain combines TRBV7-3 with TRBJ1-2; 11 bases agree with TRBD1. The germline V gene has CDR1 SGHTA and CDR2 FQGTGA. V was pared by 10 bases and J by 4 bases, with 11 bases of the junction left unmatched. The CDR3 loop spans 15 amino acids. CDR3 DNA: TGTGCCACCTTGACCGGGACAGGGGGGATCTATGGCTACACCTTC. It codes for CATLTGTGGIYGYTF.

DNA for the CDR3: TGTGCCAGCAGTGGAAGCCGGACAGGAGACTACGAGCAGTACTTC. Protein: CASSGSRTGDYEQYF. This chain connects TRBV2 to TRBJ2-7; 7 bases fit TRBD1. The CDR3 runs to 15 residues. CDR1 and CDR2 (germline): SNHLY, FYNNEI. The V gene end was trimmed by 4 bases and the J gene end by 3 bases; junction bases not matched to a gene: 9. The full variable domain, completed using reference TRBV2 and TRBJ2-7, is EPEVTQTPSHQVTQMGQEVILRCVPISNHLYFYWYRQILGQKVEFLVSFYNNEISEKSEIFDDQFSVERPDGSNFTLKIRSTKLEDSAMYFCASSGSRTGDYEQYFGPGTRLTVT.

V is TRBV11-2 and J is TRBJ2-7, with D perhaps TRBD1 (5 bases). V was clipped by 2 bases and J by 3 bases, with 11 bases between them. Germline V lookup: CDR1 SGHAT, CDR2 FQNNGV. The CDR3 consists of 14 residues. CDR3 DNA sequence: TGTGCCAGCAGCTTACAGGGTGAAGGCTACGAGCAGTACTTC. Translating gives CASSLQGEGYEQYF.

This clone was counted only a few times. The chain joins TRBV3-1 (or the pseudogene TRBV3-2) to TRBJ1-2; 8 bases fit TRBD1. V lost 3 bases and J lost 4; bases outside the gene matches: 7. This CDR3 has 15 amino acids. Per the germline V gene, CDR1 is LGHDT and CDR2 is YNNKEL (reference sequence). The CDR3 sequence: CASSHPPGGGYGYTF. CDR3 DNA sequence: TGTGCCAGCAGCCATCCGCCAGGGGGCGGCTATGGCTACACCTTC.

The J gene is TRBJ1-2, the V gene TRBV6-5, with a possible D match to TRBD1 (6 bases). The CDR3 runs 14 residues. The germline V and J ends were trimmed by 5 bases and 8 bases, with 18 bases remaining between them. Looked up from germline, CDR1 is MNHEY and CDR2 is SVGAGI. The chain's CDR3 is CASSRETGSQGYTF. The CDR3 nucleotides read TGTGCCAGCAGTCGCGAGACAGGCTCACAAGGCTACACCTTC.

The DNA for the CDR3 is TGTGCCAGCAGTTGGGTAGGGGGCAGCTCCTACGAGCAGTACTTC. It yields the protein CASSWVGGSSYEQYF. V is TRBV28 and J is TRBJ2-7; 7 nucleotides agree with TRBD1. CDR1 and CDR2 (germline): MDHEN, SYDVKM. The CDR3 covers 15 residues. The V and J ends lost 4 bases and 0 bases, in that order; junction bases with no gene match: 6.